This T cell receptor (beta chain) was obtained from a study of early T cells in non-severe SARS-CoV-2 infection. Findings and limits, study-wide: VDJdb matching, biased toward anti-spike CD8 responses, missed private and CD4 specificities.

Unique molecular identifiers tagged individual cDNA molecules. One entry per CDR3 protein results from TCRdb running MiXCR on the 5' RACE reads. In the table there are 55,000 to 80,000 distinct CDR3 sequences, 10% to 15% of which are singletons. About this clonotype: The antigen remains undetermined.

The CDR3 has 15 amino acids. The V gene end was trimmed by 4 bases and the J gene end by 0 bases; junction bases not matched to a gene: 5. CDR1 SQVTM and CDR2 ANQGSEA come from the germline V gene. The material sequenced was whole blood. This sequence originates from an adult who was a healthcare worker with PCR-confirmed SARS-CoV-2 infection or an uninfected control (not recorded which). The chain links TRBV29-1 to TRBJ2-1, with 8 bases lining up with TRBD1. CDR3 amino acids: CSVGRTGYSYNEQFF. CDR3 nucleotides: TGCAGCGTTGGGAGGACAGGGTACTCCTACAATGAGCAGTTCTTC.